One sample yielded the 24 T cell receptor delta chains listed below, sequenced in a study of delta chains in infants with herpesvirus infections. Gamma-chain- and delta-chain-specific primers converted PBMC RNA into TCR cDNA. TCRdb re-analyzed the RT-PCR reads via CATT. This table holds about 330 delta-chain clones, less than 15% found once. This specimen consisted of peripheral blood, obtained at time point 1 of longitudinal follow-up. All receptors come from a human donor who was a Ugandan infant, either HIV-exposed or HIV-unexposed (not recorded which).

This clone rates as large. This chain links TRDV1 with TRDJ1; D uncertain. The CDR3 loop spans 14 amino acids. The V end lost 6 bases, the J end lost 4 bases, and 15 bases lay between the germline ends. The V gene's germline CDR1 is TSWWSYY and CDR2 QGS. The CDR3 here is CALGHPMPSDKLIF. DNA of the CDR3: TGTGCTCTTGGCCACCCAATGCCCAGCGATAAACTCATCTTT.

This clone is large by share. The J gene is TRDJ1, the V gene TRDV1, with TRDD2 matching over 7 bases. CDR3 length equals 19 residues. The germline V gene encodes CDR1 TSWWSYY and CDR2 QGS. V was clipped by 2 bases and J by 2 bases; unmatched bases: 17. In DNA form, the CDR3 reads TGTGCTCTTGGGGAAAGTTCCTACGCTAGGGAGGCTGGGACCGATAAACTCATCTTT. It yields the protein CALGESSYAREAGTDKLIF.

This clone has more than one count but fewer than ten. The chain recombines TRDV1 with TRDJ1, with a weak D call TRDD3 (8 bases). The CDR3 is made up of 18 amino acids. V shed 0 bases and J shed 10 bases, with 27 bases lying between them. Germline CDR1 reads TSWWSYY; CDR2 reads QGS. The CDR3 here is CALGELFPTRGILSILIF. CDR3 coding DNA: TGTGCTCTTGGGGAACTTTTTCCTACAAGGGGGATATTGAGTATACTCATCTTT.

A word on this clone: The protein TCRdb gives is from a much larger clone and does not agree with this DNA's translation at residue 3, likely a read error; the protein shown here comes from the DNA. J is TRDJ2 and V is TRDV2, with 9 nucleotides matching TRDD3. The CDR3 spans 19 residues. The germline CDR1 and CDR2 sequences are GEAIGNYY and EKD. The CDR3 DNA follows: TGTGCCCGTGACATCGAGGATTTGGGGGATAATCCCATGACAGCACAACTCTTCTTT. Protein: CARDIEDLGDNPMTAQLFF.

This clone is medium-sized. This chain connects TRDV1 to TRDJ1; TRDD3 matches 9 bases. V dropped 2 bases and J dropped 0; count of bases not matched to a gene: 28. Germline V gene lookup returns CDR1 TSWWSYY and CDR2 QGS. The CDR3 consists of 24 residues. The CDR3 protein is CALGEMIPGAYYTGGPTYTDKLIF. CDR3 nucleotide sequence: TGTGCTCTTGGGGAAATGATCCCCGGGGCGTACTATACTGGGGGACCGACTTACACCGATAAACTCATCTTT.

By frequency in the sample, this clone is large. The chain carries TRDV2 and TRDJ2, with 11 bases fitting TRDD3. Germline loops: CDR1 GEAIGNYY, CDR2 EKD. V lost 2 bases and J lost 0; bases outside the gene matches: 1. The CDR3 consists of 16 residues. CDR3 sequence: CACDILGDTLTAQLFF. The DNA of the CDR3 is TGTGCCTGTGACATACTGGGGGATACTTTGACAGCACAACTCTTCTTT.

By share of the sample, this clone is large. This chain links TRDV1 with TRDJ1; 8 nucleotides line up with TRDD3. This CDR3 comprises 17 residues. The junction had 15 bases not matched to a gene; V was cut back by 6 bases and J by 3 bases. From germline, CDR1 is TSWWSYY and CDR2 QGS. As DNA, the CDR3 is TGTGCTCTTGGAGTTACCTACCGGGGGATAGAATCCGATAAACTCATCTTT. Amino acids: CALGVTYRGIESDKLIF.

Relative to its sample, this clone is large (0.1 to 1%). The chain is built from TRDV1 and TRDJ1; the D is unclear. The CDR3 runs 17 residues. Germline assignment: CDR1 TSWWSYY and CDR2 QGS. The ends were cut back, 2 bases at V and 0 bases at J, with 16 bases in the middle. CDR3 DNA sequence: TGTGCTCTTGGGGAAGAGTGGATCCCCCAGTACACCGATAAACTCATCTTT. Amino acids: CALGEEWIPQYTDKLIF.

This clone qualifies as medium-sized (0.01 to 0.1%). This chain joins TRAV29/DV5 and TRDJ1; 9 bases agree with TRDD2. The CDR3 extends over 17 amino acids. Looked up from germline, CDR1 is NSMFDY and CDR2 is ISSIKDK. V lost 1 base, J lost 0 bases, and 10 bases stayed unmatched. This CDR3 reads CAASYGLPTGDTDKLIF. For the CDR3, the DNA is TGTGCAGCAAGCTACGGCCTTCCTACGGGAGACACCGATAAACTCATCTTT.

This clone ranks as large. This sequence joins TRDV1 and TRDJ1; 11 bases are a match to TRDD3. Germline CDR1 and CDR2: TSWWSYY and QGS. There are 21 residues in the CDR3. Trimming cost V 1 base and J 2 bases; bases outside gene matches: 18. DNA of the CDR3: TGTGCTCTTGGGGAACCCCGAGGGTTTCGTAACTGGGGGATAAATACCGATAAACTCATCTTT. It translates to CALGEPRGFRNWGINTDKLIF.

This clone is judged large. The CDR3 loop reads CALGELGTSLPYVPNWGIRADKLIF. The CDR3 DNA is TGTGCTCTTGGGGAACTAGGTACGAGCCTCCCTTACGTCCCGAACTGGGGGATACGCGCCGATAAACTCATCTTT. The rearrangement uses TRDV1 and TRDJ1; 13 positions agree with TRDD3. Losses at the gene ends were 0 bases for V and 3 bases for J; bases not matched to a gene: 28. There are 25 residues in the CDR3. Germline V gives CDR1 TSWWSYY, CDR2 QGS.

This clone came up a few times. This DNA translates differently at residue 11 from the TCRdb protein, which is that of a much larger clone; a read error is likely, and the protein shown is the DNA's own translation. CDR3 in DNA: TGTGCTCTTGGGGTACTGGCCTACGACGTATTTGGGGGATACGCTATGGTCGATAAACTCATCTTT. This encodes CALGVLAYDVFGGYAMVDKLIF. This rearrangement joins TRDV1 to TRDJ1, with 11 bases identical to TRDD3. V shed 4 bases and J 4 bases; nucleotides not matched to a gene: 26. This CDR3 region has 22 residues. Germline values: CDR1 TSWWSYY, CDR2 QGS.

Notes on this clone: This may be a read error, as it is one base from a much larger clone. The DNA of the CDR3 is TGTGCTCTTGGGGTGGTTAGTTTACTGGGGGATAGTTACACCGATAAACTCATCTTT. It is translated as CALGVVSLLGDSYTDKLIF. This rearrangement joins TRDV1 to TRDJ1; the match to TRDD3 covers 11 bases. The CDR3 is 19 amino acids. Germline V gene lookup returns CDR1 TSWWSYY and CDR2 QGS. V shed 4 bases, J shed 0 bases, and the junction held 13 bases outside the gene matches.

This clone ranks as medium-sized. A much larger clone is a single base away; this may be a read error. The identical CDR3 is also encoded by other nucleotide sequences in the sample. This rearrangement joins TRDV1 to TRDJ4; TRDD3 matches at 10 bases. CDR1 TSWWSYY and CDR2 QGS come from the germline V gene. There are 19 residues in the CDR3. CDR3 DNA: TGTGCTCTTGGGGAACCGCTTTTACCGAAATGGGGGATACTCAGACCACTGATCTTT. Translated: CALGEPLLPKWGILRPLIF.

This CDR3 reads CALGELVINPPYLSNWGTRSSWDTRQMFF. CDR3 bases: TGTGCTCTTGGGGAACTAGTGATTAATCCGCCCTACCTATCTAACTGGGGGACACGGAGCTCCTGGGACACCCGACAGATGTTTTTC. The V and J genes are TRDV1 and TRDJ3, with 9 nucleotides matching TRDD3. Germline V CDR1 and CDR2: TSWWSYY, QGS. V lost 0 bases to trimming and J lost 0 bases; unmatched junction nucleotides: 33. The length of the CDR3 is 29 residues.

Within the sample, this clone is large (0.1 to 1%). The chain is built from TRDV1 and TRDJ1, with 10 nucleotides matching TRDD3. Losses at the gene ends were 4 bases for V and 0 bases for J; bases not matched to a gene: 38. Germline CDR1 is TSWWSYY and CDR2 is QGS. The CDR3 has 27 residues. The CDR3 sequence is CALGVKRRPPSRYRLGDSLLDTDKLIF. The CDR3 DNA follows: TGTGCTCTTGGGGTAAAACGAAGGCCCCCTTCTCGATACCGGCTGGGGGATAGTCTTTTGGACACCGATAAACTCATCTTT.

By sample fraction, this clone is large. The V and J genes are TRDV1 and TRDJ2; 7 nucleotides align to TRDD3. The CDR3 extends over 18 amino acids. Looked up from germline, CDR1 is TSWWSYY and CDR2 is QGS. The V segment lost 1 base and the J segment 4 bases; nucleotides outside the gene matches: 12. Written as DNA, the CDR3 is TGTGCTCTTGGGGAACCCCTGGGGGCCCTCAAGGGGACAGCACAACTCTTCTTT. This gives the protein CALGEPLGALKGTAQLFF.

The sample holds a few counts of this clone. The chain links TRDV1 to TRDJ1; D is tentatively TRDD2 or TRDD3 (9 bases each). Germline values: CDR1 TSWWSYY, CDR2 QGS. Trimming removed 7 bases at V and 3 bases at J, with 30 bases between. The CDR3 is made up of 19 amino acids. The CDR3: CALAPSYYWGTSYPDKLIF. For the CDR3, the DNA is TGTGCTCTTGCCCCTTCCTACTACTGGGGGACGTCATACCCCGATAAACTCATCTTT.

This clone ranks as hyperexpanded. J is TRDJ3 and V is TRDV2; 8 bases agree with TRDD3. Trimming cost V 0 bases and J 2 bases; bases outside gene matches: 2. CDR3 length equals 17 residues. CDR1 GEAIGNYY and CDR2 EKD come from the germline V gene. The DNA for the CDR3 is TGTGCCTGTGACACCGTACTGGGGGCCTGGGACACCCGACAGATGTTTTTC. The encoded protein is CACDTVLGAWDTRQMFF.

To note about this clone: Given a far larger clone just one base away, this is likely a sequencing read error. Other DNA sequences of this sample code for an identical CDR3. V gene TRDV2 combines with J gene TRDJ3, with 8 bases fitting TRDD3. The CDR3 spans 23 residues. The trim removed 0 bases at V and 1 base at J, leaving 19 bases unmatched. Germline V gene lookup returns CDR1 GEAIGNYY and CDR2 EKD. Written as DNA, the CDR3 is TGTGCCTGTGACACCGTGCCCCCCCCTGTGGGATACGAACTATCCTGGGACACCCGACAGATGTTTTTC. Its translation is CACDTVPPPVGYELSWDTRQMFF.

This clone ranks as large. This chain joins TRAV38-2/DV8 and TRDJ1, with no clear D. Trimming removed 9 bases at V and 0 bases at J, with 15 bases between. CDR1 and CDR2 from the germline V gene are TSESDYY and QEAYKQQN. This CDR3 contains 14 residues. CDR3 residues: CALGGPLYTDKLIF. As DNA, the CDR3 is TGTGCTTTGGGAGGACCACTGTACACCGATAAACTCATCTTT.

This clone is categorized as medium-sized. The genes are TRDV1 and TRDJ1, with D perhaps TRDD3 (7 bases). The CDR3 sequence is 18 residues long. Germline assignment: CDR1 TSWWSYY and CDR2 QGS. The V gene lost 1 base and the J gene lost 0 bases, with 18 bases spanning the gap. CDR3 in amino acids: CALGEQSYDLGDTDKLIF. In DNA form, the CDR3 reads TGTGCTCTTGGGGAACAATCCTACGACCTGGGGGACACCGATAAACTCATCTTT.

This clone was counted only a few times. Translating this DNA gives a protein that differs at residue 6 from the TCRdb one, which belongs to a much larger clone; a read error is likely, and the protein shown is this translation. This sequence joins TRDV2 and TRDJ3; 10 bases align to TRDD3. The CDR3 is 22 residues long. Germline V gene sequence: CDR1 GEAIGNYY, CDR2 EKD. Germline trimming cut 0 bases from V and 0 bases from J; bases unmatched to any gene: 13. The chain's CDR3 is CACDTTSYWGIQSSWDTRQMFF. CDR3 coding DNA: TGTGCCTGTGACACCACCTCGTACTGGGGGATTCAAAGCTCCTGGGACACCCGACAGATGTTTTTC.

This clone has only a few counts. A much larger clone lies one base from this, so it may be a read error. The sample contains more than one DNA sequence encoding this CDR3. The rearrangement joins TRDV3 to TRDJ3, with 8 bases that match TRDD3. The CDR3 contains 17 residues. The germline CDR1 and CDR2 sequences are TVYSNPD and GDNSRS (reference sequence). The CDR3 region is CAFTGGICSWDTRQMFF. For the CDR3, the DNA is TGTGCCTTTACGGGGGGGATATGCTCCTGGGACACTCGACAGATGTTTTTC.